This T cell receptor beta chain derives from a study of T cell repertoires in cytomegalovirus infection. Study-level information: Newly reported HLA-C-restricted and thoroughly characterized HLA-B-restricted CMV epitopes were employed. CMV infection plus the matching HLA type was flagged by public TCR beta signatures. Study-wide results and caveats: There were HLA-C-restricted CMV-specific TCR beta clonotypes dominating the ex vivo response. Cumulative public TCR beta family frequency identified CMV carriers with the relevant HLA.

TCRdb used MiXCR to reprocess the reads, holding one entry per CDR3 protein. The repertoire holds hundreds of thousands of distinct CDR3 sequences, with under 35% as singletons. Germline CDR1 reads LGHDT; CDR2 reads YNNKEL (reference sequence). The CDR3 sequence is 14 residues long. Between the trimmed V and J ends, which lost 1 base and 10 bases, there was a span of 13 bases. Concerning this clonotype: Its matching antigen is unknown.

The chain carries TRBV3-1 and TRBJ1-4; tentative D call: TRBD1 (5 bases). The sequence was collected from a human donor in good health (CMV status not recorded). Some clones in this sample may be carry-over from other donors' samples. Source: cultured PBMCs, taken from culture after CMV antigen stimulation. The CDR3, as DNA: TGTGCCAGCAGCCAAGGTGGGACTGGCAGAAAACTGTTTTTT. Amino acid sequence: CASSQGGTGRKLFF.